This T cell receptor (beta chain) was observed in a study of blood T cell repertoires in COVID-19 (dated by TCRdb to the early 2020s). Broadly, across the study: Collaborator samples came from the United States, Italy and Spain and covered acute and convalescent phases of COVID-19. Deeply sampled blood TCRbeta repertoires from subjects exposed to, actively infected with, or recovered from COVID-19 were included in the dataset. The repertoires were released in a freely available public database meant as a resource for research on the immune response to SARS-CoV-2. Samples were obtained from the ongoing ImmuneRACE study (first 160 participants) and from 1,254 subjects provided by 6 global collaborators. Sample metadata almost always included a de-identified subject ID, COVID-19 status, age in years and sex. The prospective study material was composed of cDNA or gDNA derived from T cells, B-cell-depleted T cells, or PBMCs. Where available, HLA class I and class II types were obtained from metadata supplied by the sample provider rather than from assay-based typing. General study outcomes and caveats: The amount of clinical and demographic metadata varied by source and participant and was provided uncurated.

The germline V gene yields SGHVS for CDR1 and FNYEAQ for CDR2. Including cysteine and phenylalanine, the CDR3 has 16 amino acids. Solely the CDR3 DNA is kept, with 48 bases framed from the first base. Trimming leaves V shorter by 5 bases and J shorter by 0 bases, with the junction holding 6 bases beyond the gene matches. TCRbeta CDR3 regions were amplified from genomic DNA using the immunoSEQ Assay, a bias-controlled multiplex PCR. Concerning the study's data processing: Within the assay, amplification of reference gene primers was used to estimate how many nucleated cells each sample contained. To quantify the absolute abundance of each unique TCRbeta CDR3 rearrangement, sequence reads were collapsed and filtered. Productive Simpson clonality was computed per sample as the square root of Simpson's diversity index over productive rearrangements. TCRdb took over this immuneACCESS table, retaining in-frame rearrangements with V and J assigned. Such tables are incomplete; in checked studies, under half of the missing clones stem from an unresolved V gene, and the remainder is unexplained. That table is the source of V, J and clone size, and D and trimming were worked out from the DNA. In this sample the table shows roughly 160,000 clones, 81% of which occur a single time. 5.6% of the sample is taken by the ten largest.

Concerning this clone itself: This receptor's antigen is unknown. Base qualities are not provided; no much larger clone lies one nucleotide away.

In the prospective study, participants were roughly 18 to 90 years old, resided in about two dozen geographic areas of the United States, and were enrolled through a virtual design. Cohort assignment in the prospective study relied on participant-reported clinical history from a screening survey and a study questionnaire. Mobile phlebotomists in the prospective study collected whole blood, serum and a nasopharyngeal or oropharyngeal swab from every participant. Prospective study participants could optionally give additional blood draws and questionnaires over an approximately 2-month period. Before DNA extraction, blood samples from the prospective study were shipped at room temperature or frozen.

Recombination linked TRBV7-6 to TRBJ2-1; 8 bases in the middle match TRBD1. Sequencing was done on a sample of PBMCs or T cells enriched from blood (not recorded which). This receptor was identified in a woman aged 40 to 49 with acute COVID-19. The CDR3 protein is CASSPGQGISYNEQFF. The DNA reads as follows: TGTGCCAGCAGCCCTGGACAGGGAATCTCCTACAATGAGCAGTTCTTC.